A single sample gave rise to the 21 T cell receptor beta chains below, sequenced in a study of blood T cell repertoires in COVID-19. Profiling relied on immunoSEQ multiplex PCR, and the TCRdb table lists in-frame clones only, not all of them. Here the sample spans hundreds of thousands of clones, around 82% being singletons. The sample was peripheral blood. These TCRs come from a middle-aged woman with active or convalescent COVID-19.

The rearrangement uses TRBV4-1 and TRBJ2-2; 7 bases are shared with TRBD1. Germline V gives CDR1 MGHRA, CDR2 YSYEKL. V lost 6 bases, J lost 6 bases, and 16 bases stayed unmatched. This CDR3 region has 17 residues. The CDR3 nucleotides are TGCGCCAGCAGTTCCACAGACAGGGAGATGAAGGCCGGGGAGCTGTTTTTT. Translated, it gives CASSSTDREMKAGELFF.

The chain uses TRBV2 and TRBJ2-1; the D is unclear. The CDR3 sequence is 13 residues long. Germline V CDR1 and CDR2: SNHLY, FYNNEI. The V gene lost 3 bases and the J gene lost 9 bases, with 12 bases spanning the gap. The CDR3 bases are TGTGCCAGCAGTGATAGTCAGGATGGTGAGCAGTTCTTC. Encoded protein: CASSDSQDGEQFF.

This clone has a single count. The gene calls are TRBV7-6 and TRBJ1-4; 10 bases match TRBD1. The CDR3 covers 15 residues. Trimming took 4 bases from V and 7 from J; bases not matched to a gene: 6. Germline V lookup: CDR1 SGHVS, CDR2 FNYEAQ. Written as DNA, the CDR3 is TGTGCCAGCAGCTATAGACAGGGGGCTAGTGAAAAACTGTTTTTT. This sequence encodes CASSYRQGASEKLFF.

The chain recombines TRBV7-2 with TRBJ1-1; D unresolved. V lost 4 bases, J lost 1 base, and 16 bases lay in between. CDR1 is SGHTA and CDR2 is FQGNSA in the germline V gene. The CDR3 runs 16 residues. The CDR3 sequence is CASSSSPRVRNTEAFF. CDR3 DNA: TGTGCCAGCAGCTCTAGCCCCAGAGTAAGGAACACTGAAGCTTTCTTT.

The V and J genes are TRBV7-9 and TRBJ1-4; D unclear. The CDR3 covers 14 residues. Germline CDR1 and CDR2: SEHNR and FQNEAQ (reference sequence). The germline V and J ends were trimmed by 0 bases and 8 bases, with 10 bases remaining between them. The CDR3 DNA reads as TGTGCCAGCAGCTTAGCGGCCCAGTTCGAAAAACTGTTTTTT. It translates to CASSLAAQFEKLFF.

The rearrangement joins TRBV4-2 to TRBJ1-3; TRBD1 is a possible D gene (5 bases). The V gene lost 3 bases and the J gene lost 1 base, with 13 bases spanning the gap. Looked up from germline, CDR1 is LGHNA and CDR2 is YNFKEQ. CDR3 length: 16 residues. In nucleotides, the CDR3 is TGTGCCAGCAGCCACGCTGACAGTTCTTCTGGAAACACCATATATTTT. Amino acids: CASSHADSSSGNTIYF.

The chain carries TRBV20-1 and TRBJ1-6; 9 bases fit TRBD1. The CDR3 spans 15 residues. Unmatched junction bases numbered 9, after V lost 3 bases and J lost 9 bases. Germline CDR1 DFQATT, CDR2 SNEGSKA (reference sequence). The CDR3 protein is CSASPGQGLGSPLHF. The CDR3 nucleotides read TGCAGTGCTAGTCCGGGACAGGGTTTGGGTTCACCCCTCCACTTT.

The V and J genes are TRBV24-1 and TRBJ2-7, with D possibly TRBD1 on 5 matching bases. Between the trimmed V and J ends, which lost 4 bases and 3 bases, there was a span of 9 bases. The CDR3 is 13 amino acids. Germline assignment: CDR1 KGHDR and CDR2 SFDVKD. The CDR3 here is CATSDQDSYEQYF. For the CDR3, the DNA is TGTGCCACCAGTGACCAAGACAGCTACGAGCAGTACTTC.

The chain carries TRBV5-8 and TRBJ2-5; no clear D. CDR3 length: 14 residues. With 10 bases removed from V and 1 base from J, the gap between germline ends came to 17 bases. CDR1 and CDR2 from the germline V gene are SGHTS and YDEGEE. This CDR3 reads CAHRLPYPQETQYF. The CDR3 nucleotides are TGTGCCCACCGGTTGCCTTATCCCCAAGAGACCCAGTACTTC.

The V call is TRBV27, the J call TRBJ2-3, with 7 bases lining up with TRBD2. This CDR3 is built from 16 residues. CDR1 and CDR2 (germline): MNHEY, SMNVEV (reference sequence). Unmatched junction bases numbered 8, after V lost 4 bases and J lost 1 base. The CDR3 sequence is CASSYPGGDGTDTQYF. CDR3 DNA sequence: TGTGCCAGCAGTTACCCTGGGGGGGACGGCACAGATACGCAGTATTTT.

J is TRBJ2-7 and V is TRBV11-2, with TRBD1 matching 9 bases. Per the germline V gene, CDR1 is SGHAT and CDR2 is FQNNGV. Losses at the gene ends were 7 bases for V and 6 bases for J; bases not matched to a gene: 10. CDR3 length: 14 residues. The CDR3 here is CASTTRNRGLEQYF. DNA for the CDR3: TGTGCCAGCACTACCAGAAACAGGGGGCTCGAGCAGTACTTC.

The chain carries TRBV11-3 and TRBJ2-7, with 10 bases fitting TRBD1. Germline assignment: CDR1 SGHNT and CDR2 YENEEA. The CDR3 consists of 15 residues. The ends lost 4 bases at V and 6 bases at J; junction bases unmatched: 9. The CDR3 nucleotides read TGTGCCAGCAGCTCAGGACAGGGGGGGGCCAGCGAGCAGTACTTC. As protein: CASSSGQGGASEQYF.

The J gene is TRBJ1-3, the V gene TRBV5-1, with a weak D call TRBD1 (6 bases). V was clipped by 3 bases and J by 4 bases, with 11 bases between them. The germline CDR1 and CDR2 sequences are SGHRS and YFSETQ. This CDR3 has 14 amino acids. CDR3 coding DNA: TGCGCCAGCAGCTGGGGGCAGGAGGGAAACACCATATATTTT. This translates into CASSWGQEGNTIYF.

This clone has just one count. The chain is built from TRBV29-1 and TRBJ2-7, with TRBD2 matching 10 bases. The V and J ends lost 6 bases and 3 bases, in that order; junction bases with no gene match: 14. Germline loops: CDR1 SQVTM, CDR2 ANQGSEA. The CDR3 is 16 amino acids. CDR3 loop: CSVARSPAGGDYEQYF. CDR3 DNA sequence: TGCAGCGTCGCCCGGAGCCCAGCGGGGGGGGACTACGAGCAGTACTTC.

V usage is TRBV11-2 and J usage is TRBJ1-6; weak D call: TRBD1 (6 bases). The CDR3 contains 14 residues. In germline, CDR1 is SGHAT, CDR2 FQNNGV. V dropped 4 bases and J dropped 10 bases, with 14 bases sitting between them. CDR3 residues: CASSSQGIWSPLHF. The DNA of the CDR3 is TGTGCCAGCAGCTCCCAGGGGATTTGGTCACCCCTCCACTTT.

This chain joins TRBV5-6 and TRBJ2-1; TRBD2 matches 9 bases. Germline loops: CDR1 SGHDT, CDR2 YYEEEE. Losses at the gene ends were 2 bases for V and 2 bases for J; bases not matched to a gene: 2. This CDR3 region has 15 residues. CDR3 residues: CASSFLAGPYNEQFF. The CDR3 DNA follows: TGTGCCAGCAGCTTTCTAGCGGGGCCCTACAATGAGCAGTTCTTC.

In its sample, this clone was seen once. This rearrangement joins TRBV5-6 to TRBJ2-2; TRBD1 might be the D (6 bases). Trimming pared 1 base from V and 7 bases from J, leaving 11 bases between. Germline loops: CDR1 SGHDT, CDR2 YYEEEE. This CDR3 comprises 14 residues. The DNA of the CDR3 is TGTGCCAGCAGCTTGCGGCAGGGGTTCGGGGAGCTGTTTTTT. This codes for CASSLRQGFGELFF.

The chain uses TRBV9 and TRBJ1-2; weak D call: TRBD1 (6 bases). The V end was cut by 0 bases, the J end by 8 bases, with 14 bases between. Germline CDR1 is SGDLS and CDR2 is YYNGEE. CDR3 length: 14 amino acids. The chain's CDR3 is CASSVEGGRFGYTF. The DNA of the CDR3 is TGTGCCAGCAGCGTAGAGGGGGGGCGCTTCGGCTACACCTTC.

This chain connects TRBV11-3 to TRBJ1-5; no clear D gene. The CDR3 is 17 residues long. V lost 2 bases to trimming and J lost 1 base, with 15 bases between them. Germline loops: CDR1 SGHNT, CDR2 YENEEA. The CDR3 region has the DNA TGTGCCAGCAGCTTACAACGAGGGCTGGGGAGCAATCAGCCCCAGCATTTT. The encoded protein is CASSLQRGLGSNQPQHF.

This clone was observed a few times. The chain employs TRBV28 and TRBJ1-2; D possibly corresponds to TRBD1 (5 bases). Trimming took off 5 bases at V and 4 bases at J, with 8 bases between the two ends. Germline values: CDR1 MDHEN, CDR2 SYDVKM. CDR3 length equals 12 residues. The CDR3 protein is CASSPQGYGYTF. CDR3 sequence (DNA): TGTGCCAGCAGTCCCCAGGGCTATGGCTACACCTTC.

To note about this clone: A much more abundant neighbour one base away suggests this may be a read error. The chain recombines TRBV5-1 with TRBJ2-7, with 10 bases aligning to TRBD1. CDR1 is SGHRS, CDR2 YFSETQ, per germline. The CDR3 is 16 residues long. CDR3 nucleotide sequence: TGCGCCCGCAGGGCCTCGGGGGGACAGGGGATCTACGAGCAGTACTTC. Its protein is CARRASGGQGIYEQYF.